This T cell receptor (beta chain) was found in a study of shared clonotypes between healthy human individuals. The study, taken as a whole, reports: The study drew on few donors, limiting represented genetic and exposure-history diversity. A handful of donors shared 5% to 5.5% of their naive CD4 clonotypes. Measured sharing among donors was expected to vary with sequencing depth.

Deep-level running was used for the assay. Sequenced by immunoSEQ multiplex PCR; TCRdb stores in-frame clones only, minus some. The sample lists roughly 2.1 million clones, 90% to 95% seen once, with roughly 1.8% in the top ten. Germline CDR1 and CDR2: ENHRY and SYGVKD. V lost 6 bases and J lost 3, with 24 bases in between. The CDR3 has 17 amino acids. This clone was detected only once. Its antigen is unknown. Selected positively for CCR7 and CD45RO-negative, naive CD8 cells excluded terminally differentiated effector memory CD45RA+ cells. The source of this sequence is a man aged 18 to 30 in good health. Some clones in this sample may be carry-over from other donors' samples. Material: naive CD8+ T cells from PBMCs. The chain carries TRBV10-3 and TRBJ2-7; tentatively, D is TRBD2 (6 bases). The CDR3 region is CAISGTEEGPRFYEQYF. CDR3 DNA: TGTGCCATCAGCGGAACAGAGGAGGGTCCCCGATTCTACGAGCAGTACTTC.